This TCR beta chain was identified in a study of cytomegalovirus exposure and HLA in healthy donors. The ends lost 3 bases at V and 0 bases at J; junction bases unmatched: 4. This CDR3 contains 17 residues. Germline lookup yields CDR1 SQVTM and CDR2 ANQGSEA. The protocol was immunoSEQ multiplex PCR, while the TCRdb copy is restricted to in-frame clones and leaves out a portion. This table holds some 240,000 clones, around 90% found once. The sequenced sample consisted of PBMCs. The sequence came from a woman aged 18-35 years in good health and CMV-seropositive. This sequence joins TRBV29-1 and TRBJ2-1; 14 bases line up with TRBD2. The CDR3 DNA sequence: TGCAGCGTTGAGGGGACTAGCGGGAGTAGCTCCTACAATGAGCAGTTCTTC. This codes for CSVEGTSGSSSYNEQFF.